This TCR beta chain derives from a study of cytomegalovirus exposure and HLA in healthy donors. Findings of the study overall: Near-uniform donor sequencing depth was presumed by presence/absence analyses. Among the most significant clusters, several appeared linked to common viral pathogens in a later analysis. Fewer N-insertions than the roughly 670-donor mean were reportedly shown by an Asian-associated ancestry cluster in a later analysis. In vitro work confirmed that a few CMV-associated chains recognize CMV antigens.

The V gene's germline CDR1 is MGHRA and CDR2 YSYEKL. CDR3 length: 15 residues. Between the trimmed V and J ends, which lost 4 bases and 1 base, there was a span of 13 bases. The PCR employed 60 Vbeta primers together with 13 Jbeta primers. Generated by immunoSEQ multiplex PCR, the TCRdb table keeps only in-frame clones and is missing some. The sample records about 220,000 clones, over 80% being singletons. Comments on this clone: Antigen: not known.

The clonotype was recovered from a boy aged 2 to 10 in good health and CMV-seronegative. Specimen: PBMCs. The chain joins TRBV4-1 to TRBJ2-5; no clear D. The DNA of the CDR3 is TGCGCCAGCAGCCGGCTTGGAACAGCCCAAGAGACCCAGTACTTC. Amino acid sequence: CASSRLGTAQETQYF.